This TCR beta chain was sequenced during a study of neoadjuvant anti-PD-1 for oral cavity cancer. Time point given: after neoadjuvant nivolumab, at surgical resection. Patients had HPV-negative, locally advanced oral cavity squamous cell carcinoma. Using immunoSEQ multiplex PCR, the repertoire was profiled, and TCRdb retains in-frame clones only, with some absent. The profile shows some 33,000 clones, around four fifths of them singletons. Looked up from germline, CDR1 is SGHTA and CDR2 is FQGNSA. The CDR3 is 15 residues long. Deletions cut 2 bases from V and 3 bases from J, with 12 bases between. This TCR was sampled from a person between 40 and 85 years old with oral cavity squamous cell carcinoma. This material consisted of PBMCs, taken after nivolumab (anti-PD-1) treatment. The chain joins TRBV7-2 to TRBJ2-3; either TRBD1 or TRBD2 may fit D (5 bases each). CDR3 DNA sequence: TGTGCCAGCAGCTTAATGGGGGTTGCGACAGATACGCAGTATTTT. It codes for CASSLMGVATDTQYF.